Following are 2 T cell receptor beta chains from one sample sequenced in a study of metastatic and nonmetastatic thyroid tumors. TCRdb re-clonotyped the PCR reads via MiXCR. Among tens of thousands of clones listed, about 14% were seen once. Thyroid surgery took place with no prior treatment in any patient. The sequenced material came from blood. The receptors derive from a male donor with papillary thyroid cancer or a benign thyroid nodule (not recorded which). Some clones in this sample may be carry-over from other donors' samples.

The table lists this clone with many counts. The chain recombines TRBV4-1 with TRBJ2-1, with TRBD2 matching 11 bases. The V segment lost 8 bases and the J segment 7 bases; nucleotides outside the gene matches: 10. CDR1 and CDR2 from the germline V gene are MGHRA and YSYEKL. The CDR3 is 15 residues long. The CDR3 region has the DNA TGCGCCAGCGCACCTATAGCGGGAGGGATAAATGAGCAGTTCTTC. It encodes CASAPIAGGINEQFF.

This clone was seen at least ten times. The J gene is TRBJ2-2, the V gene TRBV2, with 9 bases lining up with TRBD1. With V trimmed by 3 bases and J by 4 bases, 3 bases remained unmatched. Germline V gives CDR1 SNHLY, CDR2 FYNNEI. This CDR3 is 15 amino acids long. Here the CDR3 DNA reads TGTGCCAGCAGTGAGGGGACAGGGCCCACCGGGGAGCTGTTTTTT. Residues: CASSEGTGPTGELFF.